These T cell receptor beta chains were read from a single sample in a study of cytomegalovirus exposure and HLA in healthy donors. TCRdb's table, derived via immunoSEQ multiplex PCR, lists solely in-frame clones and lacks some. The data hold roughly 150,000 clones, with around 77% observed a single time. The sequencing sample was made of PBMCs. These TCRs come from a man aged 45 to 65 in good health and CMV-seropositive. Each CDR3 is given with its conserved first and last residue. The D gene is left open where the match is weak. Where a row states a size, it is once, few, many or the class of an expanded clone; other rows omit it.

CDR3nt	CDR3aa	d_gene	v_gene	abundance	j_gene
TGTGCCAGCAGGCCACCAGGGGTCGGGGAGCTGTTTTTT	CASRPPGVGELFF	-	TRBV5-5	-	TRBJ2-2
TGCGCCAGCAGCTCCACAGGGGCAGGGGATTCACCCCTCCACTTT	CASSSTGAGDSPLHF	TRBD1	TRBV5-1	-	TRBJ1-6
TGTGCCAGCAGTCTAGCGGGCCCCCCAGATACGCAGTATTTT	CASSLAGPPDTQYF	TRBD2	TRBV6-6	-	TRBJ2-3
TGTGCCTGGAGACCTCTTAGCGGGCGTACCGGGGAGCTGTTTTTT	CAWRPLSGRTGELFF	TRBD2	TRBV30	-	TRBJ2-2
TGTGCCAGCAGCGTTCCGGACAGGGAAAGAGGGGGATATGGCTACACCTTC	CASSVPDRERGGYGYTF	TRBD1	TRBV7-9	-	TRBJ1-2
TGTGCCAGCTCACCACCCTCCAGGGGGACTGAAGCTTTCTTT	CASSPPSRGTEAFF	TRBD1	TRBV18	-	TRBJ1-1
TGTGCCAGCAGCTTGGGGACTAGCCTAGCCAATGAGCAGTTCTTC	CASSLGTSLANEQFF	TRBD2	TRBV5-4	once	TRBJ2-1
TGTGCCAGCACGTCCAGGGGGCATGCTTTCTTT	CASTSRGHAFF	TRBD1	TRBV6-6	few	TRBJ1-1
TGTGCCAGCAGCTGGACAGACACCGGGGAGCTGTTTTTT	CASSWTDTGELFF	-	TRBV7-2	-	TRBJ2-2
TGTGCCAGCAGCCCCCCCCCTCTCGGGTACGAGCAGTACTTC	CASSPPPLGYEQYF	-	TRBV7-2	-	TRBJ2-7
TGTGCCAGTAGTATAGCAGAAAACACTGAAGCTTTCTTT	CASSIAENTEAFF	-	TRBV19	-	TRBJ1-1
TGTGCCAGCAGCTCGCGCCCCCGGGACTACGGCTATGGCTACACCTTC	CASSSRPRDYGYGYTF	-	TRBV5-6	once	TRBJ1-2